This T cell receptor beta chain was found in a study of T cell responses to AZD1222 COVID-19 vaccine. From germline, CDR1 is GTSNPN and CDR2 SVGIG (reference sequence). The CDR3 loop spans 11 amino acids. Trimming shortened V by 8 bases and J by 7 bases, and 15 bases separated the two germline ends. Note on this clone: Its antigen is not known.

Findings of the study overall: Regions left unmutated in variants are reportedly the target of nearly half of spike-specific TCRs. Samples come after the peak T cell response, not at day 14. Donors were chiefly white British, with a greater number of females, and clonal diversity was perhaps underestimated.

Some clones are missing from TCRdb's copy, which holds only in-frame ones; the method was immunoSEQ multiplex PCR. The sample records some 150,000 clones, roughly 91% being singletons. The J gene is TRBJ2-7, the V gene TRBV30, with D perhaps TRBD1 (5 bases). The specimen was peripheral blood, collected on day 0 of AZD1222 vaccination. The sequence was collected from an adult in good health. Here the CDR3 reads CALGRGMEQYF. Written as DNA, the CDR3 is TGTGCCCTGGGTAGGGGAATGGAGCAGTACTTC. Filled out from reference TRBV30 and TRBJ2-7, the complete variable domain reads SQTIHQWPATLVQPVGSPLSLECTVEGTSNPNLYWYRQAAGRGLQLLFYSVGIGQISSEVPQNLSASRPQDRQFILSSKKLLLSDSGFYLCALGRGMEQYFGPGTRLTVT.